Listed here are 17 T cell receptor beta chains from one sample, sequenced in a study of blood T cell repertoires in COVID-19. Method: immunoSEQ multiplex PCR; TCRdb's copy keeps in-frame clones and lacks some. The profile shows about 66,000 clones, about 91% of them singletons. Sequencing used peripheral blood. These receptors were obtained from a human donor in a cohort sampled during active COVID-19.

The CDR3 DNA is TGTGCCAGCAGCTTAAATCTGCGAGGAGGTTCCGAGACCCAGTACTTC. Encoded protein: CASSLNLRGGSETQYF. The chain joins TRBV7-2 to TRBJ2-5; perhaps TRBD2 as D (5 bases). The CDR3 has 16 residues. Germline V lookup: CDR1 SGHTA, CDR2 FQGNSA. Trimming took 2 bases from V and 5 from J, leaving 18 bases between them.

The CDR3 here is CASSLSTGSNGYTF. CDR3 in DNA: TGTGCCAGCAGTTTATCCACAGGGTCGAATGGCTACACCTTC. This rearrangement joins TRBV28 to TRBJ1-2, with D perhaps matching TRBD1 (6 bases). This CDR3 spans 14 amino acids. Trimming left V 1 base short and J 6 bases short, with 12 bases between. In germline, CDR1 is MDHEN, CDR2 SYDVKM.

V is TRBV5-1 and J is TRBJ1-1; D is possibly TRBD1 (6 bases). The germline V gene has CDR1 SGHRS and CDR2 YFSETQ. The CDR3 totals 16 residues. Trimming left V 0 bases short and J 4 bases short, with 16 bases between. For the CDR3, the DNA is TGCGCCAGCAGCTTGGACAGGGTCCGAGGGGGCACTGAAGCTTTCTTT. Its protein product is CASSLDRVRGGTEAFF.

The chain's CDR3 is CASSGNLPETQYF. DNA for the CDR3: TGTGCCAGCAGTGGAAACTTACCGGAGACCCAGTACTTC. The chain carries TRBV25-1 and TRBJ2-5; D is undetermined. CDR3 length: 13 residues. V dropped 4 bases and J dropped 5 bases, with 11 bases sitting between them. Per germline, CDR1 MGHDK and CDR2 SYGVNS.

This clone came up once. The chain recombines TRBV12-3 or TRBV12-4 with TRBJ1-1, with TRBD1 matching 9 bases. The V and J ends lost 6 bases and 7 bases, in that order; junction bases with no gene match: 6. This CDR3 is built from 13 residues. CDR3 sequence: CASSLQGAREAFF. The CDR3 DNA sequence: TGTGCCAGCAGCTTACAGGGGGCCCGTGAAGCTTTCTTT.

This chain links TRBV9 with TRBJ2-5; unclear D gene. Germline CDR1 reads SGDLS; CDR2 reads YYNGEE. The V and J ends lost 4 bases and 2 bases respectively, with 3 bases between them. The CDR3 spans 11 residues. The CDR3 spells CASSLQETQYF. CDR3 nucleotides: TGTGCCAGCAGCCTGCAAGAGACCCAGTACTTC.

The rearrangement uses TRBV24-1 and TRBJ1-1, with 7 bases fitting TRBD1. CDR1 KGHDR and CDR2 SFDVKD come from the germline V gene. The CDR3 runs 15 residues. V shed 7 bases and J 7 bases; nucleotides not matched to a gene: 14. The chain's CDR3 is CATRGDRGRGLEAFF. DNA of the CDR3: TGTGCCACCAGGGGCGACCGCGGAAGGGGGCTTGAAGCTTTCTTT.

The chain carries TRBV7-9 and TRBJ1-1; TRBD1 agrees at 7 bases. This CDR3 is built from 13 residues. Germline assignment: CDR1 SEHNR and CDR2 FQNEAQ (reference sequence). Trimming took 1 base from V and 8 from J; bases not matched to a gene: 4. The CDR3 nucleotides are TGTGCCAGCAGCTTAGTAGGGGGCGGGGAAGCTTTCTTT. As protein: CASSLVGGGEAFF. The full variable domain, in which reference TRBV7-9 and TRBJ1-1 provide the parts outside the CDR3, is DTGVSQNPRHKITKRGQNVTFRCDPISEHNRLYWYRQTLGQGPEFLTYFQNEAQLEKSRLLSDRFSAERPKGSFSTLEIQRTEQGDSAMYLCASSLVGGGEAFFGQGTRLTVV.

This clone was detected only once. The junction departs from the called germline gene at one end, perhaps through a read error. The chain recombines TRBV4-2 with TRBJ2-3; 12 bases are shared with TRBD2. Germline V gives CDR1 LGHNA, CDR2 YNFKEQ. The CDR3 covers 18 residues. The CDR3, as DNA: TGTGCCAACAGCATTCAGCCGAGGACTAGCGGGGACACAGATACGCAGTATTTT. Amino acids: CANSIQPRTSGDTDTQYF.

The rearrangement joins TRBV11-2 to TRBJ1-4; D is possibly TRBD1 (6 bases). The germline V and J ends were trimmed by 1 base and 5 bases, with 11 bases remaining between them. Germline loops: CDR1 SGHAT, CDR2 FQNNGV. This CDR3 is built from 15 residues. CDR3 residues: CASSLAGTRNEKLFF. In nucleotides, the CDR3 is TGTGCCAGCAGCTTAGCAGGGACAAGGAATGAAAAACTGTTTTTT.

This clone turned up a few times. The CDR3 coding sequence is TGTGCCAGCACAAATAGCAATCAGCCCCAGCATTTT. Amino acid sequence: CASTNSNQPQHF. The chain employs TRBV19 and TRBJ1-5; D remains unclear. Per the germline V gene, CDR1 is LNHDA and CDR2 is SQIVND (reference sequence). This CDR3 is 12 amino acids long. V shed 9 bases and J shed 0 bases, with 6 bases lying between them.

The chain uses TRBV18 and TRBJ1-2; 11 bases line up with TRBD1. Germline V gives CDR1 KGHSH, CDR2 LQKENI. V trimming: 8 bases; J trimming: 5 bases; junction bases outside the gene matches: 10. The CDR3 is 15 amino acids. CDR3 in amino acids: CASEADRGRTYGYTF. CDR3 nucleotide sequence: TGTGCCAGCGAGGCGGACAGGGGGCGAACTTATGGCTACACCTTC.

This chain uses TRBV19 with TRBJ2-3, with D unclear. The germline V gene encodes CDR1 LNHDA and CDR2 SQIVND (reference sequence). With 0 bases removed from V and 1 base from J, the gap between germline ends came to 5 bases. The CDR3 is 14 residues long. CDR3 nucleotides: TGTGCCAGTAGTATAGACCTCGGCACAGATACGCAGTATTTT. Translated, it gives CASSIDLGTDTQYF.

J is TRBJ2-1 and V is TRBV19; 8 bases agree with TRBD2. CDR1 LNHDA and CDR2 SQIVND come from the germline V gene (reference sequence). The V and J ends lost 1 base and 10 bases, in that order; junction bases with no gene match: 0. The CDR3 length is 12 residues. The CDR3 DNA reads TGTGCCAGTAGTATAGCGGGAGGGGAGCAGTTCTTC. It is translated as CASSIAGGEQFF.

This clone was detected a few times. Other DNA variants within this sample encode the same CDR3. The chain combines TRBV19 with TRBJ1-5; the D gene is possibly TRBD1 (6 bases). This CDR3 has 14 amino acids. Trimming removed 7 bases at V and 1 base at J, with 11 bases between. Germline V gives CDR1 LNHDA, CDR2 SQIVND (reference sequence). Here the CDR3 DNA reads TGTGCCAGTAACCTTCAGGGGAGCAATCAGCCCCAGCATTTT. It translates to CASNLQGSNQPQHF.

V and J are TRBV7-9 and TRBJ2-2; 7 bases align to TRBD1. In germline, CDR1 is SEHNR, CDR2 FQNEAQ (reference sequence). Trimming removed 5 bases from V and 5 bases from J; junction bases left unmatched: 5. The CDR3 consists of 14 residues. The CDR3 nucleotides are TGTGCCAGCAGCCTTCGGGACAGTACCGGGGAGCTGTTTTTT. The encoded protein is CASSLRDSTGELFF.

V usage is TRBV6-2 or TRBV6-3 and J usage is TRBJ2-7, with TRBD2 as a possible D gene (5 bases). The germline gives CDR1 MNHEY, CDR2 SVGEGT. Trimming took off 6 bases at V and 2 bases at J, with 14 bases between the two ends. This CDR3 spans 14 amino acids. CDR3 loop: CASSRLTSTYEQYF. The CDR3 DNA is TGTGCCAGCAGCCGACTAACCTCCACCTACGAGCAGTACTTC.